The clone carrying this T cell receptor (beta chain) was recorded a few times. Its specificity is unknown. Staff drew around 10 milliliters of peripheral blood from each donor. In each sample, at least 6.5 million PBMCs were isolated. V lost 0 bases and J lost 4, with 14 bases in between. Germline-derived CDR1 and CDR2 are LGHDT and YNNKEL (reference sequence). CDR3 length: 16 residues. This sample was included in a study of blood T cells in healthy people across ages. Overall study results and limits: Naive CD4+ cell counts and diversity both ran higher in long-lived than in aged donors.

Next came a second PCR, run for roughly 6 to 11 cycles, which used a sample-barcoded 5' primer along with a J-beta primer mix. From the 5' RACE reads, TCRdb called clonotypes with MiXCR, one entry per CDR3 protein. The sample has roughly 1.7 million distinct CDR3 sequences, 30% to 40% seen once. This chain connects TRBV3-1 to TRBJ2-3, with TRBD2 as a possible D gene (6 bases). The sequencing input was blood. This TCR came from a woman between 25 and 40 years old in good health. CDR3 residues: CASSQEALALADTQYF. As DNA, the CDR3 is TGTGCCAGCAGCCAAGAAGCCCTAGCGCTGGCAGATACGCAGTATTTT.